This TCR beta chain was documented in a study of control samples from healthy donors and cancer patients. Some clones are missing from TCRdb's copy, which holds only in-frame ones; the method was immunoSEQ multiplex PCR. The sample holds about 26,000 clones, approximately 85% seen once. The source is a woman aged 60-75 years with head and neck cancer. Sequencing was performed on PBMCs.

CDR3 DNA: TGTGCCAGCAGCTTAGCGCTTACAGGGGGCGGCTACACCTTC. Protein product: CASSLALTGGGYTF. The V call is TRBV7-9, the J call TRBJ1-2, with TRBD1 matching over 9 bases. The CDR3 is 14 amino acids. Per the germline V gene, CDR1 is SEHNR and CDR2 is FQNEAQ (reference sequence). With V trimmed by 0 bases and J by 8 bases, 4 bases remained unmatched.